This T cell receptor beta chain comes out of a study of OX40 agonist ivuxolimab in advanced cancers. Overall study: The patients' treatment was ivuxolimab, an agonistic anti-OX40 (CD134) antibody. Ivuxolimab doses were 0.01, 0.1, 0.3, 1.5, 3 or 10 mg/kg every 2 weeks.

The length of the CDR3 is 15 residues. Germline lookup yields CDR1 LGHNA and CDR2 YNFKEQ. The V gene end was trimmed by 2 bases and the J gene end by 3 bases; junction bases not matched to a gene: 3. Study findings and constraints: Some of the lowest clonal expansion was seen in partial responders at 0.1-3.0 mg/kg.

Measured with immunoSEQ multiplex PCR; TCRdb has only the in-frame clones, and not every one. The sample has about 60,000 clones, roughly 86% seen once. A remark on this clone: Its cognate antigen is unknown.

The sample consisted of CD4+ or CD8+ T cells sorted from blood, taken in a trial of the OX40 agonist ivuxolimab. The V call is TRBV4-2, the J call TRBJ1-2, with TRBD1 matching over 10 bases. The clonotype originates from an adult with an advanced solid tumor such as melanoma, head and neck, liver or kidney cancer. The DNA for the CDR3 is TGTGCCAGCAGCCAAAGGACAGGGGGGTACTATGGCTACACCTTC. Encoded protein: CASSQRTGGYYGYTF.